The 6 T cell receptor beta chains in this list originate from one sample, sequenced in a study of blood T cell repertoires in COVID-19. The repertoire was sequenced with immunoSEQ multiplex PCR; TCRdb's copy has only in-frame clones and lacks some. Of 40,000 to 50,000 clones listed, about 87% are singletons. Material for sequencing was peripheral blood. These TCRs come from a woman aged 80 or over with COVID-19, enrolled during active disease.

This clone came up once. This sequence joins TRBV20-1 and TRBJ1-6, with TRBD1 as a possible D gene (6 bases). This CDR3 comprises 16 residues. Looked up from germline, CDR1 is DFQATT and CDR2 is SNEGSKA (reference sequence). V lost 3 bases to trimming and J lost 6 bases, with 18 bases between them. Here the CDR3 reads CSASPSRGAGNSPLHF. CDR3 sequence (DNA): TGCAGTGCTAGTCCTTCCCGGGGGGCTGGTAATTCACCCCTCCACTTT.

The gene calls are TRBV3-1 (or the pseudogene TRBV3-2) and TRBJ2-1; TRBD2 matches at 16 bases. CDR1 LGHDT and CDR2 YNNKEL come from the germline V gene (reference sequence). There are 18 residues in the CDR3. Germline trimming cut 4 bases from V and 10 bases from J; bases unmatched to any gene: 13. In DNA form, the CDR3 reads TGTGCCAGCAGCCGTCAGGGCGGGACTAGCGGGGGGGCCAAAGAGCAGTTCTTC. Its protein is CASSRQGGTSGGAKEQFF.

The CDR3 DNA sequence: TGTGCCAGCAAAGGCAGGGGAAATACCGGGGAGCTGTTTTTT. Protein sequence: CASKGRGNTGELFF. The chain uses TRBV2 and TRBJ2-2, with D possibly TRBD1 on 6 matching bases. Trimming left V 7 bases short and J 5 bases short, with 14 bases between. The CDR3 is 14 residues long. Germline-derived CDR1 and CDR2 are SNHLY and FYNNEI.

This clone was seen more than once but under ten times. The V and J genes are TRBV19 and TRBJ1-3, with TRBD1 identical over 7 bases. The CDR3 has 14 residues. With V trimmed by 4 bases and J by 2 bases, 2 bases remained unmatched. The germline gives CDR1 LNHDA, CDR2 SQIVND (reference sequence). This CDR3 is CASSNTGAGNTIYF. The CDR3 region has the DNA TGTGCCAGTAGTAACACAGGGGCTGGAAACACCATATATTTT.

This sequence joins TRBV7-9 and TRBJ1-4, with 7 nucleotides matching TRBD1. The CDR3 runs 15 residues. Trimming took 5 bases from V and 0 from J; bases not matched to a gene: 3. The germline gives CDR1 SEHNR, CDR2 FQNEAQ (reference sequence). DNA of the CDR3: TGTGCCAGCAGCCGACAGGGTTCAACTAATGAAAAACTGTTTTTT. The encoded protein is CASSRQGSTNEKLFF.

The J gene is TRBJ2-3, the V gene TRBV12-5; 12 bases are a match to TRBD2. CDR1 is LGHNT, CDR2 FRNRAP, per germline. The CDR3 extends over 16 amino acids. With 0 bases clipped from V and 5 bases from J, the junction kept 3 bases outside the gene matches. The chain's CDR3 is CASGLVLAGGGDTQYF. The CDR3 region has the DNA TGTGCTAGTGGTTTGGTACTAGCGGGGGGCGGAGATACGCAGTATTTT.